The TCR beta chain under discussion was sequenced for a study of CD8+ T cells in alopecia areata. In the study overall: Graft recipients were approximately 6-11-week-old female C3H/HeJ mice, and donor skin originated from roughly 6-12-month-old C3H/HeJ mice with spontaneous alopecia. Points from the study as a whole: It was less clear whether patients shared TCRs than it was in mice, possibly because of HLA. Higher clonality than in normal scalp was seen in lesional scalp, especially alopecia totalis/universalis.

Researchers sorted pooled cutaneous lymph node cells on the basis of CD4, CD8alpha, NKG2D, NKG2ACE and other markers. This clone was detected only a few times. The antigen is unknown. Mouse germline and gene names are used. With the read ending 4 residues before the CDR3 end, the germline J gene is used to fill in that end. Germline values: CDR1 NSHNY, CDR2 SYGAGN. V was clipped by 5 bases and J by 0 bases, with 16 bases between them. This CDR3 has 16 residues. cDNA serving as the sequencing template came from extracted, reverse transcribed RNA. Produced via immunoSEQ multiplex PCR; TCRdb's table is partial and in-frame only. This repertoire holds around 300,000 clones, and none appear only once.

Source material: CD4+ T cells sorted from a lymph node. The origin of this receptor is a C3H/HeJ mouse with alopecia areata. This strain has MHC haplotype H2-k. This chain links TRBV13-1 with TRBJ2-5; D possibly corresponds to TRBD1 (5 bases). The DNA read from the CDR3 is TGTGCCAGCAGCGAAACTCTCACAGGAAACCAAGAC. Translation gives CASSETLTGNQD. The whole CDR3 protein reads CASSETLTGNQDTQYF.